Below are 10 T cell receptor beta chains sequenced from a single sample in a study of CD8 T cells in Susac syndrome. RNA totalling roughly 0.45 to 1 ug underwent reverse transcription with random hexamers. Each CDR3 protein gets one entry after TCRdb re-called the immunoSEQ multiplex PCR reads with MiXCR. The table lists 150,000 to 160,000 distinct CDR3 sequences, roughly 95% of them singletons. The sequencing input was CD8+ T cells from PBMCs. The source of these receptors is a human donor with multiple sclerosis.

The chain couples TRBV3-1 to TRBJ2-5; D is perhaps TRBD1 or TRBD2 (5 bases each). Germline values: CDR1 LGHDT, CDR2 YNNKEL (reference sequence). CDR3 size: 17 residues. V lost 7 bases to trimming and J lost 3 bases, with 24 bases between them. CDR3 in amino acids: CASTPRDAAEIEETQYF. CDR3 nucleotides: TGTGCCAGCACCCCCAGGGACGCAGCCGAAATAGAAGAGACCCAGTACTTC.

The CDR3 coding sequence is TGCGCCAGCAGCCAAGGAGATTTGACCCAGTACTTC. It codes for CASSQGDLTQYF. The genes are TRBV4-1 and TRBJ2-5; D not certain. This CDR3 comprises 12 residues. The germline gives CDR1 MGHRA, CDR2 YSYEKL. V lost 1 base to trimming and J lost 7 bases, with 7 bases between them.

The chain is built from TRBV12-3 or TRBV12-4 and TRBJ1-5; D not resolved. The CDR3 length is 14 residues. V lost 2 bases, J lost 3 bases, and 8 bases lay in between. In DNA form, the CDR3 reads TGTGCCAGCAGTTTAAGCAGATACAATCAGCCCCAGCATTTT. It translates to CASSLSRYNQPQHF.

CDR3 sequence: CASSLAFGAEYEQYV. The CDR3 bases are TGTGCCAGCAGCTTGGCCTTCGGCGCGGAGTACGAGCAGTACGTC. The chain is built from TRBV5-4 and TRBJ2-7; D unclear. Germline-derived CDR1 and CDR2 are SGHNT and YYREEE (reference sequence). The CDR3 is 15 residues long. V dropped 0 bases and J dropped 4 bases, with 14 bases sitting between them.

The V gene is TRBV27, the J gene TRBJ1-5; D remains unclear. The CDR3 has 13 amino acids. In germline, CDR1 is MNHEY, CDR2 SMNVEV (reference sequence). Trimming stripped 5 bases from V and 7 bases from J, with 12 bases between. The CDR3 region is CASSESILQPQHF. The CDR3 nucleotides are TGTGCCAGCAGTGAGTCGATATTGCAGCCCCAGCATTTT.

This clonotype was observed once. The rearrangement joins TRBV7-9 to TRBJ2-1; TRBD1 aligns across 10 bases. CDR1 is SEHNR, CDR2 FQNEAQ, per germline (reference sequence). There are 15 residues in the CDR3. The ends lost 1 base at V and 5 bases at J; junction bases unmatched: 2. The CDR3 DNA is TGTGCCAGCAGCTTAGGACAGGGGGCAGACAATGAGCAGTTCTTC. Translating gives CASSLGQGADNEQFF.

The CDR3 nucleotides read TGCAGTGCTCGAATCGGGACTAGGGGGCCGTCCGCCTACAATGAGCAGTTCTTC. It yields the protein CSARIGTRGPSAYNEQFF. The rearrangement uses TRBV20-1 and TRBJ2-1; possible D gene TRBD2, 8 bases. The V gene lost 5 bases and the J gene lost 2 bases, with 25 bases spanning the gap. This CDR3 region has 18 residues. CDR1 DFQATT and CDR2 SNEGSKA come from the germline V gene (reference sequence).

The chain has TRBV3-1 and TRBJ2-5; 8 bases map to TRBD2. The CDR3 spans 17 residues. Trimming removed 1 base from V and 5 bases from J; junction bases left unmatched: 12. The germline CDR1 and CDR2 sequences are LGHDT and YNNKEL (reference sequence). The CDR3 region is CASSQAGLGEPSETQYF. CDR3 nucleotide sequence: TGTGCCAGCAGCCAAGCGGGACTAGGTGAACCGTCCGAGACCCAGTACTTC.

V gene TRBV12-3 or TRBV12-4 combines with J gene TRBJ2-3; no clear D gene. The CDR3 runs 16 residues. The germline V and J ends were trimmed by 8 bases and 8 bases, with 26 bases remaining between them. The CDR3 bases are TGTGCCAGCTCACAAGAGGTATCCCGAGTCGGTGCTACGCAGTATTTT. Its protein is CASSQEVSRVGATQYF.

The chain has TRBV13 and TRBJ1-2; no reliable D call. Germline loops: CDR1 PRHDT, CDR2 FYEKMQ (reference sequence). The V gene lost 2 bases and the J gene lost 6 bases, with 10 bases spanning the gap. The CDR3 spans 13 residues. CDR3 amino acids: CASSLSVIHGYTF. In DNA form, the CDR3 reads TGTGCCAGCAGCTTATCTGTAATCCATGGCTACACCTTC.